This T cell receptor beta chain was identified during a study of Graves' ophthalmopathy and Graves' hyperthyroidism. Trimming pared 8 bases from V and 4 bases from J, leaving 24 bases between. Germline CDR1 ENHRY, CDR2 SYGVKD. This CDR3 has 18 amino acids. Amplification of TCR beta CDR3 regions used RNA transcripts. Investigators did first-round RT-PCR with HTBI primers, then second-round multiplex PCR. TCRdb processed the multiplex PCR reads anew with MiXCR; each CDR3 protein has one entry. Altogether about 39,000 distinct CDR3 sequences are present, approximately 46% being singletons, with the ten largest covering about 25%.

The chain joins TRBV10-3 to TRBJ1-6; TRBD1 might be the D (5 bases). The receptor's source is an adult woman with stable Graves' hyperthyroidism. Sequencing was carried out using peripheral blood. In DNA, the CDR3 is TGTGCCATCTCCGCCGGGCGGGGGACGAACGTGTATAATTCACCCCTCCACTTT. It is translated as CAISAGRGTNVYNSPLHF.